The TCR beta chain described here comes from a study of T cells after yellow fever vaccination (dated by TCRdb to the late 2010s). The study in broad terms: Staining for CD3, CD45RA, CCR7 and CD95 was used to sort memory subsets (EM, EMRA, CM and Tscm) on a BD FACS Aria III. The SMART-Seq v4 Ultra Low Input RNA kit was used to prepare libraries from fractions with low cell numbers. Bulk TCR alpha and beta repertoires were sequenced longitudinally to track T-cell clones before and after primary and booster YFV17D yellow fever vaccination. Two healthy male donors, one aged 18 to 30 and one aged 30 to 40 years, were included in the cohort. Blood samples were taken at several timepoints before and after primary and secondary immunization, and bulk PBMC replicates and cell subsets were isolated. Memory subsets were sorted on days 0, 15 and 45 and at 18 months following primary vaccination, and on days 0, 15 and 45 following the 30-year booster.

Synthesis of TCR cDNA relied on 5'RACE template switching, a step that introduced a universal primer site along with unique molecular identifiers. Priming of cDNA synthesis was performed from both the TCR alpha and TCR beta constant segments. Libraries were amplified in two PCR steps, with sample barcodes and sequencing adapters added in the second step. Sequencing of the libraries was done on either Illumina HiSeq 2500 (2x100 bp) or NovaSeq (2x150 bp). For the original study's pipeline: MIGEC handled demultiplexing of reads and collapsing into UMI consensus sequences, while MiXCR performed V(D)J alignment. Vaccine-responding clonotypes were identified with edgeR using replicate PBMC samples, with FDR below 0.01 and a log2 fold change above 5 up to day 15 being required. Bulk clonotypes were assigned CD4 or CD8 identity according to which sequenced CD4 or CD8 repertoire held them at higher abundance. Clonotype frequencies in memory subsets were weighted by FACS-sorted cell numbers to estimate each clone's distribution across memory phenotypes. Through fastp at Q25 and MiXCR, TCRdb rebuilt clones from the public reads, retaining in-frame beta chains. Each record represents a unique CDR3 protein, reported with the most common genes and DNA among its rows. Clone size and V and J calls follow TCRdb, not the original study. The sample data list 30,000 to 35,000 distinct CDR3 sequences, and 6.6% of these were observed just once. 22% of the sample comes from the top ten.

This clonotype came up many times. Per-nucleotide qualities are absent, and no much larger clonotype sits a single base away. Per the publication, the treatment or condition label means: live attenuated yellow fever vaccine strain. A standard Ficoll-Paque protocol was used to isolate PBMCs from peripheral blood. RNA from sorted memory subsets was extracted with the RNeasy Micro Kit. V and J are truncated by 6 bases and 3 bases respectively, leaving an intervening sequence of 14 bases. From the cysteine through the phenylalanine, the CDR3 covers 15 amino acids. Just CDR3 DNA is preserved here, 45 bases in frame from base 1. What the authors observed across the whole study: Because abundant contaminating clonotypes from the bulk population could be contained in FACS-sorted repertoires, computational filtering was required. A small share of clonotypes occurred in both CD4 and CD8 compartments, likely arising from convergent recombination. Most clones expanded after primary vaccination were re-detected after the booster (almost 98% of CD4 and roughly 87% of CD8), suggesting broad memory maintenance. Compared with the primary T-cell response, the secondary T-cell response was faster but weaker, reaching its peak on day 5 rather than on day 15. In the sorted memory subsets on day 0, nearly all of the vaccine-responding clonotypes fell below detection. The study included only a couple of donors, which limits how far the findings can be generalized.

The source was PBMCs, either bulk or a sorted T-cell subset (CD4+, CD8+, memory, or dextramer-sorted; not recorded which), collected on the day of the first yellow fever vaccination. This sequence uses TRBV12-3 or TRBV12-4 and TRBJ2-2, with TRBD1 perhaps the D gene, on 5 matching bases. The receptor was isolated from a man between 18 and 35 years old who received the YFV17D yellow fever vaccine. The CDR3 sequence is CASSLNGQDTGELFF. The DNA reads TGTGCCAGCAGCCTCAATGGACAAGACACCGGGGAGCTGTTTTTT.